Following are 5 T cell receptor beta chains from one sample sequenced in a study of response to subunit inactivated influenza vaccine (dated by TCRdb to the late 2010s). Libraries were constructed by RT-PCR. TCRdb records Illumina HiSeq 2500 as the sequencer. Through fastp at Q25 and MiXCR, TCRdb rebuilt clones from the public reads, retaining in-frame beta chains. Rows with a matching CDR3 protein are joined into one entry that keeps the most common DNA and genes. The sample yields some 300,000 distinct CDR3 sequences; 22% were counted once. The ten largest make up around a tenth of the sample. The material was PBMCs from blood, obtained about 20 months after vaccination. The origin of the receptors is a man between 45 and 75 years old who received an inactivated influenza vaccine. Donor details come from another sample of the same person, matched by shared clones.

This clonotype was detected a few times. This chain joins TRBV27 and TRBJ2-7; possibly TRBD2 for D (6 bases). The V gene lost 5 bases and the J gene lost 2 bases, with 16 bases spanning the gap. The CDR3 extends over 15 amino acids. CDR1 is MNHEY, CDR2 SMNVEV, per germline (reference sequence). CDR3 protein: CASSTRRPGAYEQYF. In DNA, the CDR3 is TGTGCCAGCAGTACCCGGCGCCCGGGGGCCTACGAGCAGTACTTC.

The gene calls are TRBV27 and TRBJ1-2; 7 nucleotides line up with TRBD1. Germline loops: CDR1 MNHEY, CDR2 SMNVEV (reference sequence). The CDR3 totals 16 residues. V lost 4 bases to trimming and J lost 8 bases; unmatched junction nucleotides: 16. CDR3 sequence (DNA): TGTGCCAGCAGTTCCCAGACAGGGCTCTATCTGTCGGGCTACACCTTC. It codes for CASSSQTGLYLSGYTF.

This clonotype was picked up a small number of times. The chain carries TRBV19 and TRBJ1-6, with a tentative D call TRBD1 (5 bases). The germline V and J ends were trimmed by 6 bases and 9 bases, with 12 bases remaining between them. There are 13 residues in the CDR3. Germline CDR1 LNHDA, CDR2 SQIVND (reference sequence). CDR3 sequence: CASRPGLGSPLHF. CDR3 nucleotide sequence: TGTGCCAGTAGACCAGGGTTGGGTTCACCCCTCCACTTT.

DNA of the CDR3: TGTGCCACCAGCAGAGATCTTTCGGGGTCCGGGGAGCTGTTTTTT. Translating gives CATSRDLSGSGELFF. The chain combines TRBV15 with TRBJ2-2; the D gene is possibly TRBD2 (5 bases). Germline lookup yields CDR1 LNHNV and CDR2 YYDKDF (reference sequence). This CDR3 spans 15 amino acids. The V and J ends lost 0 bases and 6 bases respectively, with 11 bases between them.

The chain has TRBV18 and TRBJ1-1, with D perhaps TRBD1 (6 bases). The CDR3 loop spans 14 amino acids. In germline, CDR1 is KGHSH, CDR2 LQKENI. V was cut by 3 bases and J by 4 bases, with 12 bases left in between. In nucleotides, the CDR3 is TGTGCCAGCTCACCCGCCGGACAGCCCACTGAAGCTTTCTTT. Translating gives CASSPAGQPTEAFF.